This T cell receptor (beta chain) was documented in a study of identifying expanded T cells in peripheral blood. Profiling relied on immunoSEQ multiplex PCR, and the TCRdb table lists in-frame clones only, not all of them. The table includes some 130,000 clones, around 88% detected once. The V and J ends lost 3 bases and 3 bases respectively, with 12 bases between them. CDR3 length: 14 amino acids. Germline V gene sequence: CDR1 KGHSH, CDR2 LQKENI. V gene TRBV18 combines with J gene TRBJ2-7, with D hard to call. The sequence was obtained from a person aged 18-70 years in good health. Sequenced: blood. The DNA of the CDR3 is TGTGCCAGCTCACCGCCCGGGCCATACTACGAGCAGTACTTC. Translated, it gives CASSPPGPYYEQYF. Looking up the rest from reference TRBV18 and TRBJ2-7 gives the full variable domain: NAGVMQNPRHLVRRRGQEARLRCSPMKGHSHVYWYRQLPEEGLKFMVYLQKENIIDESGMPKERFSAEFPKEGPSILRIQQVVRGDSAAYFCASSPPGPYYEQYFGPGTRLTVT.